What follows describes a single TCR beta chain. This clone is assessed as medium-sized (0.01 to 0.1%). The antigen this receptor binds is unknown. No base-level quality is on record; no much larger clone is a single base apart. Patients with autoimmune disease history or receiving systemic immunosuppression were excluded from the trial. In every dose cohort, peripheral blood was drawn for TCR sequencing at baseline, cycle 4 day 1, and cycle 7 day 1. The samples were taken from a phase I, first-in-human, multicenter, open-label dose-escalation trial of ivuxolimab. Adults with locally advanced or metastatic melanoma, renal cell carcinoma, hepatocellular carcinoma or head and neck squamous cell carcinoma were enrolled in the trial. CD4+ and CD8+ T cells were sorted separately from peripheral blood before TCR sequencing. The data were taken from a study of OX40 agonist ivuxolimab in advanced cancers. Background on the whole study: Ivuxolimab was a fully human IgG2 agonistic monoclonal antibody targeting the costimulatory receptor OX40 (CD134). Intravenous ivuxolimab was administered to patients every 2 weeks at six dose levels: 0.01, 0.1, 0.3, 1.5, 3 and 10 mg/kg. Of the roughly 51 patients in dose escalation, 19 had hepatocellular carcinoma, approximately 15 had melanoma, 9 had renal cell carcinoma and 9 had head and neck cancer. A male proportion of almost 85% and a mean age of around 60 years, ranging from roughly 23 to 80, were recorded for the dose-escalation cohort. Prior anti-PD-1, anti-PD-L1 or anti-CTLA-4 therapy was permitted, and checkpoint inhibitors had been received by roughly 42% of dose-escalation patients. Partial responses occurred in three dose-escalation patients: two with cutaneous melanoma and one with hepatocellular carcinoma. The point of sequencing TCRbeta in the periphery was to test whether ivuxolimab changed TCR sequence diversity and drove clonal T-cell expansion. The paper describes the monotherapy dose-escalation part (N of about 55 patients) of the phase I trial of ivuxolimab. General study outcomes and caveats: The antigen specificity of the peripheral T cells that underwent clonal expansion was not determined. Low levels of normalized T-cell clonal expansion were also seen in some nonresponding patients. In partial responders in the 0.1-3.0 mg/kg groups, normalized peripheral clonal expansion was found to be among the lowest, especially among CD8+ T cells. On average, CD8+ T cells showed more expanded clones than CD4+ T cells after ivuxolimab. At doses of 0.1 to 3.0 mg/kg, clonal expansion of both CD4+ and CD8+ blood T cells was observed from baseline to week 6.

To sequence the TCRbeta CDR3 region, genomic DNA was isolated from the sorted cells. The immunoSEQ Assay was used to sequence the TCRbeta CDR3 regions. In TCRdb, the immuneACCESS table is reduced to in-frame sequences with V and J assigned. These tables do not hold every clone; where another copy was compared, an unresolved V gene accounts for under half, and the others remain unexplained. This sample holds approximately 47,000 clones; about 90% were observed only once. Under 55% of the sample is taken by the ten largest. The TCR originated in an adult with an advanced solid tumor such as melanoma, head and neck, liver or kidney cancer. The source material was CD4+ or CD8+ T cells sorted from blood, sampled in a trial of the OX40 agonist ivuxolimab.

The CDR3 region has the sequence CASRETGGAVSPLHF. In nucleotides, the sequence is TGTGCCAGCAGGGAAACAGGGGGCGCGGTTTCACCCCTCCACTTT. The chain uses TRBV28 and TRBJ1-6, and 9 junction bases match TRBD1. Measured from the cysteine to the phenylalanine, the CDR3 is 15 residues long. Left in the record is the CDR3 DNA by itself, 45 bases read in frame from the first base. From a lookup of the germline V gene, CDR1 and CDR2 are MDHEN and SYDVKM. V and J are trimmed by 6 bases and 9 bases, and the gene matches miss 9 bases of the junction.